Following are 19 T cell receptor beta chains from one sample sequenced in a study of blood T cells in healthy people across ages. A second PCR of 7 to 11 cycles used a sample-barcoded 5' primer and a J-beta primer mix. TCRdb redid the calling of the 5' RACE reads with MiXCR, one entry per CDR3 protein. The data contain 1,500,000 or so distinct CDR3 sequences, 40% to 45% of them seen just once; the ten biggest clones take up roughly 3.7%. Sample: blood. The receptors here all came from a woman aged 18-29 years in good health.

This chain joins TRBV4-3 and TRBJ2-1; maybe TRBD2 (5 bases). V was cut by 0 bases and J by 3 bases, with 9 bases left in between. The CDR3 sequence is 15 residues long. The V gene's germline CDR1 is LGHNA and CDR2 YSLEER. The CDR3 DNA reads as TGCGCCAGCAGCCAAGATAGCGACCTCTACAATGAGCAGTTCTTC. It encodes CASSQDSDLYNEQFF.

The chain couples TRBV9 to TRBJ2-5, with 8 bases aligning to TRBD2. The junction had 15 bases not matched to a gene; V was cut back by 3 bases and J by 11 bases. This CDR3 region has 15 residues. Germline V gives CDR1 SGDLS, CDR2 YYNGEE. As DNA, the CDR3 is TGTGCCAGCAGCGATTCGGGAGGGGGAACTGAGGAGCAGTACTTC. This sequence encodes CASSDSGGGTEEQYF.

The V and J genes are TRBV7-9 and TRBJ2-1, with TRBD1 matching over 8 bases. The germline CDR1 and CDR2 sequences are SEHNR and FQNEAQ (reference sequence). CDR3 length: 13 amino acids. After removal of 3 bases from V and 9 bases from J, the junction contained 4 bases not matched to a gene. DNA for the CDR3: TGTGCCAGCAGCTTCTCACAGGGGGGTGAGCAGTTCTTC. As protein: CASSFSQGGEQFF.

This chain's CDR3 is CASSQTGKFNQPQHF. The CDR3 DNA follows: TGTGCCAGCAGTCAGACAGGGAAATTCAATCAGCCCCAGCATTTT. This chain joins TRBV5-6 and TRBJ1-5, with 7 bases identical to TRBD1. Germline V CDR1 and CDR2: SGHDT, YYEEEE. J lost 3 bases, V lost 5 bases, and 8 bases had no gene match. This CDR3 comprises 15 residues.

The sample holds a few counts of this clonotype. The V and J genes are TRBV20-1 and TRBJ2-7; the match to TRBD2 covers 12 bases. The V gene's germline CDR1 is DFQATT and CDR2 SNEGSKA (reference sequence). CDR3 length equals 14 residues. The J segment lost 6 bases and the V segment lost 5 bases, leaving 8 bases of the junction unmatched. CDR3 residues: CSAASTSGGSEQYF. In DNA, the CDR3 is TGCAGTGCTGCCTCGACTAGCGGGGGATCCGAGCAGTACTTC.

The rearrangement joins TRBV5-6 to TRBJ1-1; 11 positions match TRBD1. The germline V gene encodes CDR1 SGHDT and CDR2 YYEEEE. This CDR3 contains 16 residues. The V and J ends lost 3 bases and 4 bases, in that order; junction bases with no gene match: 8. This CDR3 reads CASSSLGTGGFTEAFF. CDR3 DNA sequence: TGTGCCAGCAGCTCGCTAGGGACAGGGGGTTTCACTGAAGCTTTCTTT.

The rearrangement links TRBV11-2 to TRBJ2-5, with no clear D. The CDR3 spans 16 residues. The V gene's germline CDR1 is SGHAT and CDR2 FQNNGV. V was shortened by 2 bases and J by 11 bases, with 24 bases between the two germline ends. The CDR3 protein is CASSLLPNRLYNEQYF. Written as DNA, the CDR3 is TGTGCCAGCAGCTTACTGCCGAACCGACTCTACAATGAGCAGTACTTC. Based on the CDR3 plus reference TRBV11-2 and TRBJ2-5, the full variable domain is EAGVAQSPRYKIIEKRQSVAFWCNPISGHATLYWYQQILGQGPKLLIQFQNNGVVDDSQLPKDRFSAERLKGVDSTLKIQPAKLEDSAVYLCASSLLPNRLYNEQYFGPGTRLLVL.

This clonotype has only a few counts. This CDR3 is CASSYPTGQETQYF. The CDR3 DNA reads TGTGCCAGCAGTTACCCGACAGGGCAAGAGACCCAGTACTTC. V and J are TRBV28 and TRBJ2-5; 7 bases align to TRBD1. In germline, CDR1 is MDHEN, CDR2 SYDVKM. The CDR3 length is 14 residues. V trimming: 4 bases; J trimming: 2 bases; junction bases outside the gene matches: 4. Variable domain in full (rest from reference TRBV28 and TRBJ2-5): DVKVTQSSRYLVKRTGEKVFLECVQDMDHENMFWYRQDPGLGLRLIYFSYDVKMKEKGDIPEGYSVSREKKERFSLILESASTNQTSMYLCASSYPTGQETQYFGPGTRLLVL.

This chain links TRBV4-1 with TRBJ2-7; D unresolved. The DNA end favors TRBJ2-5, so the J call may be wrong. The CDR3 is 13 residues long. Looked up from germline, CDR1 is MGHRA and CDR2 is YSYEKL. The CDR3 region has the DNA TGCGCCAGCAGCCGTGCCCCTCAAGAGACCCAGTACTTC. Translation: CASSRAPQETQYF.

This chain uses TRBV7-9 with TRBJ1-1; no clear D gene. Trimming took off 3 bases at V and 0 bases at J, with 14 bases between the two ends. This CDR3 is 16 amino acids long. Germline V lookup: CDR1 SEHNR, CDR2 FQNEAQ (reference sequence). DNA of the CDR3: TGTGCCAGCAGCTTCGACCCAGCGCATATGAACACTGAAGCTTTCTTT. Translating gives CASSFDPAHMNTEAFF.

The rearrangement joins TRBV7-2 to TRBJ1-6; 7 nucleotides line up with TRBD1. The V gene end was trimmed by 0 bases and the J gene end by 14 bases; junction bases not matched to a gene: 4. CDR1 and CDR2 (germline): SGHTA, FQGNSA. CDR3 length: 13 residues. CDR3 nucleotide sequence: TGTGCCAGCAGCTTAGCGGTAGACAGGGCCCTCCACTTT. This sequence encodes CASSLAVDRALHF.

This clonotype occurred a few times. This chain links TRBV27 with TRBJ2-3; TRBD1 matches at 9 bases. V lost 5 bases, J lost 4 bases, and 4 bases stayed unmatched. Germline V CDR1 and CDR2: MNHEY, SMNVEV (reference sequence). This CDR3 is built from 14 residues. DNA of the CDR3: TGTGCCAGCAGTACTACAGGGGGCGCAGATACGCAGTATTTT. This gives the protein CASSTTGGADTQYF.

A few counts support this clonotype. The genes are TRBV5-6 and TRBJ2-3; no clear D gene. With 2 bases removed from V and 5 bases from J, the gap between germline ends came to 15 bases. This CDR3 is built from 15 residues. Germline CDR1 is SGHDT and CDR2 is YYEEEE. The CDR3 nucleotides read TGTGCCAGCAGCTTTTATTACCTAGTCGAAGATACGCAGTATTTT. This sequence encodes CASSFYYLVEDTQYF.

This clonotype was counted only a few times. The chain employs TRBV5-1 and TRBJ2-3; 7 bases are a match to TRBD1. CDR1 is SGHRS, CDR2 YFSETQ, per germline. Trimming cost V 6 bases and J 2 bases; bases outside gene matches: 9. The CDR3 contains 15 residues. In nucleotides, the CDR3 is TGCGCCAGCACGCCACGGACAGGTAACACAGATACGCAGTATTTT. This encodes CASTPRTGNTDTQYF.

The CDR3 nucleotides read TGTGCCAGCAGTGACAGAGGGTGGGGTGGCTACACCTTC. It yields the protein CASSDRGWGGYTF. The rearrangement joins TRBV25-1 to TRBJ1-2; D unclear. Germline V lookup: CDR1 MGHDK, CDR2 SYGVNS. This CDR3 is built from 13 residues. V was shortened by 3 bases and J by 7 bases, with 12 bases between the two germline ends.

J is TRBJ1-1 and V is TRBV6-5; TRBD1 matches 8 bases. The CDR3 covers 15 residues. Germline V gene data show CDR1 as MNHEY and CDR2 as SVGAGI. The V gene end was trimmed by 2 bases and the J gene end by 4 bases; junction bases not matched to a gene: 6. The CDR3 is CASSYGTGFRTEAFF. Written as DNA, the CDR3 is TGTGCCAGCAGTTACGGGACAGGCTTTCGCACTGAAGCTTTCTTT.

The chain couples TRBV27 to TRBJ1-5, with TRBD1 matching over 7 bases. With 6 bases clipped from V and 6 bases from J, the junction kept 17 bases outside the gene matches. Germline loops: CDR1 MNHEY, CDR2 SMNVEV (reference sequence). The CDR3 contains 17 residues. The DNA of the CDR3 is TGTGCCAGCAGGCCCCTCGACCGGGGACAGAAAGGTCAGCCCCAGCATTTT. As protein: CASRPLDRGQKGQPQHF.

This clonotype was picked up a small number of times. J is TRBJ2-1 and V is TRBV27, with 7 bases lining up with TRBD1. Trimming removed 0 bases from V and 10 bases from J; junction bases left unmatched: 9. CDR3 length: 15 amino acids. The germline V gene has CDR1 MNHEY and CDR2 SMNVEV (reference sequence). CDR3 sequence: CASSLSGQVLTEQFF. The DNA for the CDR3 is TGTGCCAGCAGTTTATCTGGACAGGTCCTAACGGAGCAGTTCTTC.

This clonotype was observed a handful of times. This chain uses TRBV9 with TRBJ1-2; D not certain. The CDR3 runs 15 residues. CDR1 SGDLS and CDR2 YYNGEE come from the germline V gene. V dropped 3 bases and J dropped 0 bases, with 12 bases sitting between them. Here the CDR3 DNA reads TGTGCCAGCAGCGCGCTGGGTGTAGCTAACTATGGCTACACCTTC. Its translation is CASSALGVANYGYTF.